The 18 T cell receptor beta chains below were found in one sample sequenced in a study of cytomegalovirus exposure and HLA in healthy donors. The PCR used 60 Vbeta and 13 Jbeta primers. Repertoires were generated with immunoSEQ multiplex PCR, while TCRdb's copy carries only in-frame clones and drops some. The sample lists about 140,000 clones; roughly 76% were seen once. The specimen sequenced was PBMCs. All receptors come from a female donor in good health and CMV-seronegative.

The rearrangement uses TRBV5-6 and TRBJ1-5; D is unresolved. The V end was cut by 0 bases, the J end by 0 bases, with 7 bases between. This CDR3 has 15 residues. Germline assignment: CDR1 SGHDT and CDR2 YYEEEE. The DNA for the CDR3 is TGTGCCAGCAGCTTGGGACTTTATAGCAATCAGCCCCAGCATTTT. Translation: CASSLGLYSNQPQHF.

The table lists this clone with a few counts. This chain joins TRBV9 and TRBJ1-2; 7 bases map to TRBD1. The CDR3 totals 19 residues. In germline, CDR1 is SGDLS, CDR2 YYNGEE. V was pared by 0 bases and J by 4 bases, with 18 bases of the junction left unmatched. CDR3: CASSVGGGIRGHSAYGYTF. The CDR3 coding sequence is TGTGCCAGCAGCGTAGGTGGGGGGATAAGGGGGCACTCGGCCTATGGCTACACCTTC. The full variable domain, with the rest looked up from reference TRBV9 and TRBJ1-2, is DSGVTQTPKHLITATGQRVTLRCSPRSGDLSVYWYQQSLDQGLQFLIQYYNGEERAKGNILERFSAQQFPDLHSELNLSSLELGDSALYFCASSVGGGIRGHSAYGYTFGSGTRLTVV.

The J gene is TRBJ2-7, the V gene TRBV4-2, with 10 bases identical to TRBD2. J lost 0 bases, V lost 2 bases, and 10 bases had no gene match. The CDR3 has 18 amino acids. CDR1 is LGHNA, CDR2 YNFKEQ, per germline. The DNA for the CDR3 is TGTGCCAGCAGCCAACTCCTTACCGGGACTAGCGTCTCCTACGAGCAGTACTTC. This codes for CASSQLLTGTSVSYEQYF.

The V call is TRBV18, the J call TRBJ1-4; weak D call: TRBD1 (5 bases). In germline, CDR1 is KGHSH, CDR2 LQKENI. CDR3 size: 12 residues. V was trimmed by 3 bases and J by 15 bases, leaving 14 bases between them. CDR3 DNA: TGTGCCAGCTCACCCGGGGACTGGGGAATGTTTTTT. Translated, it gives CASSPGDWGMFF.

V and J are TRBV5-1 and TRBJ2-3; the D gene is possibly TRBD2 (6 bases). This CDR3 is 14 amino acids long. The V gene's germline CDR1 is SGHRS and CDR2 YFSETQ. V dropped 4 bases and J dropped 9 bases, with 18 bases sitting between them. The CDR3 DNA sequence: TGCGCCAGCAGCCCCGGGAGTGAGCCGACGACGCAGTATTTT. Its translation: CASSPGSEPTTQYF.

The CDR3 nucleotides are TGTGCCATCAGTGAGTCGGATGACAGGCTAGCCAAAAACATTCAGTACTTC. Protein product: CAISESDDRLAKNIQYF. This rearrangement joins TRBV10-3 to TRBJ2-4, with D possibly matching TRBD1 (6 bases). CDR1 and CDR2 from the germline V gene are ENHRY and SYGVKD. CDR3 length: 17 amino acids. Trimming removed 0 bases at V and 0 bases at J, with 12 bases between.

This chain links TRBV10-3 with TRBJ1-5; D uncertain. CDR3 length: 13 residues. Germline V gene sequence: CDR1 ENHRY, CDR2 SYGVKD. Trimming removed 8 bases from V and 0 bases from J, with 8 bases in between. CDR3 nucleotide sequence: TGTGCCATCGGACGGGATAGCAATCAGCCCCAGCATTTT. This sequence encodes CAIGRDSNQPQHF.

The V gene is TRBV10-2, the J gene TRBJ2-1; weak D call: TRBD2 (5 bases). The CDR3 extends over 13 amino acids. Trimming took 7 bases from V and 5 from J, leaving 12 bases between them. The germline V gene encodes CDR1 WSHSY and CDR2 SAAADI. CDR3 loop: CASTADYDNEQFF. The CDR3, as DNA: TGCGCCAGCACCGCTGACTACGACAATGAGCAGTTCTTC.

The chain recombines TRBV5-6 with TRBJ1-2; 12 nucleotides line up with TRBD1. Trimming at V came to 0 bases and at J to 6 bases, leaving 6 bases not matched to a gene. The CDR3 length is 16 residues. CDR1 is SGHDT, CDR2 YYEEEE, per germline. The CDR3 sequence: CASSLDPGQGANGYTF. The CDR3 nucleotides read TGTGCCAGCAGCTTGGATCCGGGACAGGGGGCGAATGGCTACACCTTC.

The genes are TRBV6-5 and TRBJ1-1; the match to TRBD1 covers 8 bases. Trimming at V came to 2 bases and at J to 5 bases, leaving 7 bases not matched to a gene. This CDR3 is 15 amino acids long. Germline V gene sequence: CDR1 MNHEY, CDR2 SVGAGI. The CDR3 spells CASSYRQGLETEAFF. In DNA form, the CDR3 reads TGTGCCAGCAGTTACAGACAGGGGCTGGAGACTGAAGCTTTCTTT.

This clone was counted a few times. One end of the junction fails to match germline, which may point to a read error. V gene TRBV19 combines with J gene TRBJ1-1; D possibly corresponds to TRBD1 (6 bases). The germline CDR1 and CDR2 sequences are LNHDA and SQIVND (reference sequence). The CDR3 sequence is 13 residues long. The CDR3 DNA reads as TGTGCTAGTAAGGACAGCATGAACACTGAAGCTTTCTTT. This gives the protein CASKDSMNTEAFF.

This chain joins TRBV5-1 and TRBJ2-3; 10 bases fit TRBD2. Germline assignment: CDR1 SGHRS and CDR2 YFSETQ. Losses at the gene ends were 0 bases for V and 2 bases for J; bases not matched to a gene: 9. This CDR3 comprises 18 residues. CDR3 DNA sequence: TGCGCCAGCAGCTTGGTACCCAAGACTAGCGGGTCCACAGATACGCAGTATTTT. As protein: CASSLVPKTSGSTDTQYF.

The CDR3 bases are TGTGCCAGCCGGCCGCCCGGGGACAGCCCCTACGAGCAGTACTTC. Its protein is CASRPPGDSPYEQYF. The chain joins TRBV6-5 to TRBJ2-5, with 7 bases fitting TRBD1. TRBJ2-7 explains the end of the DNA better; the J call may be wrong. The CDR3 runs 15 residues. CDR1 and CDR2 from the germline V gene are MNHEY and SVGAGI.

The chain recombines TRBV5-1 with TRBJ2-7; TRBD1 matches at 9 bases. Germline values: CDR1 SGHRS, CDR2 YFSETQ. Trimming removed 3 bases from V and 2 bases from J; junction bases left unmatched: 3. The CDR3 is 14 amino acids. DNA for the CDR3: TGCGCCAGCAGCTCCGGACAGGGGCCCTACGAGCAGTACTTC. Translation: CASSSGQGPYEQYF.

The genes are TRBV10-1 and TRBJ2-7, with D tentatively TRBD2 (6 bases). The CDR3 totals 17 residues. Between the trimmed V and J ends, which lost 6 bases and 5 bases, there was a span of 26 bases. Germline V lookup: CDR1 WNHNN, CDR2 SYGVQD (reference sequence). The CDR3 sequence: CASSPSYREQGVHEQYF. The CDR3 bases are TGCGCCAGCAGCCCTTCTTATCGGGAGCAGGGCGTCCACGAGCAGTACTTC.

CDR3 DNA sequence: TGTGCCAGCAGCTTCCGGACTAGCCAGGGGGGGAGGAATGAGCAGTTCTTC. Its protein product is CASSFRTSQGGRNEQFF. The J gene is TRBJ2-1, the V gene TRBV7-9; a weak D match, TRBD2 (8 bases). This CDR3 contains 17 residues. V was pared by 3 bases and J by 7 bases, with 22 bases between. Looked up from germline, CDR1 is SEHNR and CDR2 is FQNEAQ (reference sequence).

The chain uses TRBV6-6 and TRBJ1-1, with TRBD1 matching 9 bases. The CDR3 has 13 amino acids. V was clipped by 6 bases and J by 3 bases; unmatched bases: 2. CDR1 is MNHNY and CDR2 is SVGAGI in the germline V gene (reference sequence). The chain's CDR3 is CASSGQGHTEAFF. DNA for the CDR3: TGTGCCAGCAGCGGACAGGGGCACACTGAAGCTTTCTTT.

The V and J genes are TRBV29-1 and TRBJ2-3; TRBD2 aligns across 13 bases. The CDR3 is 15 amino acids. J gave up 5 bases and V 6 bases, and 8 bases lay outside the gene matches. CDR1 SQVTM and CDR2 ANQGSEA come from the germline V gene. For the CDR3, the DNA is TGCAGCGTCGACGGACTAGCGGGGGTGGGAGATACGCAGTATTTT. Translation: CSVDGLAGVGDTQYF.